One sample yielded the 16 T cell receptor beta chains listed below, sequenced in a study of CD4 T cells in relation to SARS-CoV-2 and coronaviruses. Clones were read by immunoSEQ multiplex PCR, and TCRdb kept only the in-frame ones, dropping some. The sample has about 37,000 clones; roughly 88% are singletons. Sequenced sample: memory CD4+ T cells from PBMCs. These receptors originate from an adult with COVID-19.

The DNA of the CDR3 is TGTGCCAGCAGCTTCACGGGCCTCGATGGCTACACCTTC. Amino acids: CASSFTGLDGYTF. The chain joins TRBV21-1 to TRBJ1-2. TRBV21-1 is recorded as a pseudogene. The length of the CDR3 is 13 residues.

The J gene is TRBJ1-3, the V gene TRBV28; a weak D match, TRBD1 (6 bases). The CDR3 consists of 14 residues. The V end lost 6 bases, the J end lost 3 bases, and 12 bases lay between the germline ends. Germline V gene lookup returns CDR1 MDHEN and CDR2 SYDVKM. The CDR3 sequence is CASRHTGFGNTIYF. The CDR3 DNA reads TGTGCCAGCAGGCACACAGGGTTTGGAAACACCATATATTTT.

This rearrangement joins TRBV12-5 to TRBJ2-3, with 8 nucleotides matching TRBD1. Trimming took 7 bases from V and 0 from J; bases not matched to a gene: 6. This CDR3 is 15 amino acids long. Germline assignment: CDR1 LGHNT and CDR2 FRNRAP. The DNA for the CDR3 is TGTGCTAGTGCCACCGGGACAGGCAGCACAGATACGCAGTATTTT. Translating gives CASATGTGSTDTQYF.

This sequence joins TRBV29-1 and TRBJ1-4; TRBD1 might be the D (5 bases). CDR1 is SQVTM and CDR2 is ANQGSEA in the germline V gene. Trimming stripped 3 bases from V and 10 bases from J, with 18 bases between. The CDR3 covers 14 residues. The CDR3 reads CSVDPGPNPGKLFF. Here the CDR3 DNA reads TGCAGCGTTGACCCGGGACCGAACCCAGGAAAACTGTTTTTT.

The CDR3 reads CASSPGTEYYGYTF. The CDR3 DNA follows: TGTGCCAGCAGCCCCGGGACGGAGTACTATGGCTACACCTTC. The chain is built from TRBV4-2 and TRBJ1-2; possible D gene TRBD1, 5 bases. Trimming removed 4 bases from V and 3 bases from J, with 12 bases in between. Germline values: CDR1 LGHNA, CDR2 YNFKEQ. CDR3 length equals 14 residues.

In nucleotides, the CDR3 is TGCGCCAGTGCCTCAGGGGGCGTTGGCGAAAAACTGTTTTTT. This codes for CASASGGVGEKLFF. The chain recombines TRBV5-1 with TRBJ1-4, with 8 bases lining up with TRBD1. The germline V gene encodes CDR1 SGHRS and CDR2 YFSETQ. The CDR3 contains 14 residues. The ends lost 8 bases at V and 8 bases at J; junction bases unmatched: 11.

J is TRBJ2-6 and V is TRBV7-9, with D uncertain. Deletions cut 1 base from V and 15 bases from J, with 4 bases between. Germline V gene lookup returns CDR1 SEHNR and CDR2 FQNEAQ (reference sequence). The CDR3 covers 10 residues. The CDR3 here is CASSLGDLTF. CDR3 sequence (DNA): TGTGCCAGCAGCTTAGGCGACCTGACTTTC. Variable domain in full (rest from reference TRBV7-9 and TRBJ2-6): DTGVSQNPRHKITKRGQNVTFRCDPISEHNRLYWYRQTLGQGPEFLTYFQNEAQLEKSRLLSDRFSAERPKGSFSTLEIQRTEQGDSAMYLCASSLGDLTFGAGSRLTVL.

The V and J genes are TRBV5-1 and TRBJ2-3, with TRBD2 matching 7 bases. CDR3 size: 15 residues. CDR1 and CDR2 from the germline V gene are SGHRS and YFSETQ. Trimming removed 7 bases from V and 1 base from J; junction bases left unmatched: 9. For the CDR3, the DNA is TGCGCCAGCGCTCCGCGGGGGATACGCACAGATACGCAGTATTTT. It translates to CASAPRGIRTDTQYF.

The chain links TRBV6-6 to TRBJ1-2; TRBD1 aligns across 7 bases. Unmatched junction bases numbered 6, after V lost 11 bases and J lost 3 bases. The CDR3 consists of 12 residues. Germline lookup yields CDR1 MNHNY and CDR2 SVGAGI (reference sequence). The chain's CDR3 is CAGSGGDYGYTF. The DNA of the CDR3 is TGTGCCGGTTCAGGGGGGGACTATGGCTACACCTTC.

This rearrangement joins TRBV11-3 to TRBJ1-1; no definite D call. Trimming pared 1 base from V and 6 bases from J, leaving 12 bases between. Per germline, CDR1 SGHNT and CDR2 YENEEA. The CDR3 has 14 amino acids. The CDR3 protein is CASSLGALSAEAFF. CDR3 sequence (DNA): TGTGCCAGCAGCTTAGGGGCCCTGAGCGCTGAAGCTTTCTTT.

The chain joins TRBV28 to TRBJ2-2, with D possibly matching TRBD1 (5 bases). The CDR3 loop spans 15 amino acids. V lost 7 bases, J lost 7 bases, and 19 bases lay in between. Looked up from germline, CDR1 is MDHEN and CDR2 is SYDVKM. The DNA of the CDR3 is TGTGCCAGCAAATCAGGGTTCTTTGCTGGCGGGGAGCTGTTTTTT. Encoded protein: CASKSGFFAGGELFF.

The gene calls are TRBV5-5 and TRBJ2-2; 10 bases are shared with TRBD2. The trim removed 6 bases at V and 7 bases at J, leaving 6 bases unmatched. Germline V lookup: CDR1 SGHKS, CDR2 YYEKEE (reference sequence). This CDR3 has 14 amino acids. The CDR3 coding sequence is TGTGCCAGCATAGGACGGACTAGCGGCGGGGAGCTGTTTTTT. Protein: CASIGRTSGGELFF.

The chain joins TRBV11-3 to TRBJ2-7; unclear D gene. V lost 1 base to trimming and J lost 3 bases, with 10 bases between them. The germline V gene encodes CDR1 SGHNT and CDR2 YENEEA. This CDR3 comprises 14 residues. CDR3 sequence: CASSLVRASYEQYF. The CDR3 DNA is TGTGCCAGCAGCTTAGTCAGAGCTAGCTACGAGCAGTACTTC.

This chain links TRBV18 with TRBJ1-5, with 8 bases fitting TRBD1. Germline CDR1 is KGHSH and CDR2 is LQKENI. This CDR3 spans 14 amino acids. The J segment lost 2 bases and the V segment lost 8 bases, leaving 5 bases of the junction unmatched. DNA for the CDR3: TGTGCCAGCGGAGAGGGACAGGGCAATCAGCCCCAGCATTTT. Translation: CASGEGQGNQPQHF.

The chain uses TRBV3-1 (or the pseudogene TRBV3-2) and TRBJ2-2, with D possibly being TRBD1 (5 bases). The V and J ends lost 1 base and 5 bases respectively, with 5 bases between them. The CDR3 contains 13 residues. In germline, CDR1 is LGHDT, CDR2 YNNKEL (reference sequence). CDR3 in amino acids: CASSQAGTGELFF. For the CDR3, the DNA is TGTGCCAGCAGCCAAGCAGGGACCGGGGAGCTGTTTTTT.

In this sample, this clone turned up a few times. The gene calls are TRBV3-1 (or the pseudogene TRBV3-2) and TRBJ2-5, with 11 bases fitting TRBD2. Germline V lookup: CDR1 LGHDT, CDR2 YNNKEL (reference sequence). The CDR3 extends over 17 amino acids. V dropped 2 bases and J dropped 5; count of bases not matched to a gene: 10. CDR3 in DNA: TGTGCCAGCAGCCAACTTAGCGGGGGGGCCGATCGCGAGACCCAGTACTTC. Residues: CASSQLSGGADRETQYF.